One sample yielded the 21 T cell receptor beta chains listed below, sequenced in a study of early T cells in non-severe SARS-CoV-2 infection. TCRdb re-derived calls from the 5' RACE reads in MiXCR, one entry per CDR3 protein. The repertoire includes just under 65,000 distinct CDR3 sequences, 8.8% of them detected once, and 13% sits in the top ten. The sample in question was whole blood, obtained at baseline. These receptors were obtained from an adult who was a healthcare worker with PCR-confirmed SARS-CoV-2 infection or an uninfected control (not recorded which).

This clonotype has a handful of counts. The chain links TRBV5-1 to TRBJ2-6, with 7 bases fitting TRBD1. CDR3 size: 16 residues. V gave up 4 bases and J gave up 0 bases; unmatched junction bases: 4. The V gene's germline CDR1 is SGHRS and CDR2 YFSETQ. CDR3: CASSRDRASGANVLTF. The CDR3 DNA is TGCGCCAGCAGCCGTGACAGGGCCTCTGGGGCCAACGTCCTGACTTTC.

This clonotype was detected many times. The chain combines TRBV10-3 with TRBJ2-3, with 10 nucleotides matching TRBD2. The CDR3 spans 16 residues. Germline loops: CDR1 ENHRY, CDR2 SYGVKD. After removal of 7 bases from V and 4 bases from J, the junction contained 11 bases not matched to a gene. The CDR3 is CAITGTGTSDPDTQYF. The CDR3 nucleotides read TGTGCCATCACCGGGACCGGGACTAGCGATCCAGATACGCAGTATTTT.

The chain recombines TRBV7-9 with TRBJ2-1, with a weak D call TRBD2 (7 bases). The V end was cut by 5 bases, the J end by 6 bases, with 17 bases between. This CDR3 is 15 amino acids long. Germline loops: CDR1 SEHNR, CDR2 FQNEAQ (reference sequence). DNA for the CDR3: TGTGCCAGCAGCCGAAGCGGGACAAACGTCAATGAGCAGTTCTTC. Its translation is CASSRSGTNVNEQFF. The full variable domain, in which reference TRBV7-9 and TRBJ2-1 provide the parts outside the CDR3, is DTGVSQNPRHKITKRGQNVTFRCDPISEHNRLYWYRQTLGQGPEFLTYFQNEAQLEKSRLLSDRFSAERPKGSFSTLEIQRTEQGDSAMYLCASSRSGTNVNEQFFGPGTRLTVL.

The chain couples TRBV6-6 to TRBJ2-5; D not resolved. V was trimmed by 6 bases and J by 2 bases, leaving 7 bases between them. The CDR3 length is 12 residues. Germline assignment: CDR1 MNHNY and CDR2 SVGAGI (reference sequence). CDR3 protein: CASRVSQETQYF. As DNA, the CDR3 is TGTGCCAGCAGGGTTTCGCAAGAGACCCAGTACTTC.

The chain couples TRBV6-5 to TRBJ2-1, with a possible D match to TRBD2 (5 bases). The CDR3 loop spans 12 amino acids. Trimming left V 6 bases short and J 7 bases short, with 10 bases between. CDR1 is MNHEY and CDR2 is SVGAGI in the germline V gene. The CDR3 loop is CASSYEGNEQFF. Written as DNA, the CDR3 is TGTGCCAGCAGCTACGAGGGAAATGAGCAGTTCTTC.

This clonotype was counted ten times or more. The rearrangement uses TRBV4-2 and TRBJ1-1; unclear D gene. V lost 8 bases and J lost 3, with 13 bases in between. The CDR3 extends over 13 amino acids. Germline V gene lookup returns CDR1 LGHNA and CDR2 YNFKEQ. The CDR3 sequence: CASYGGGHTEAFF. In nucleotides, the CDR3 is TGTGCCAGCTACGGTGGAGGGCACACTGAAGCTTTCTTT.

In its sample, this clonotype was seen many times. The rearrangement uses TRBV5-4 and TRBJ1-5; 8 bases are shared with TRBD1. From germline, CDR1 is SGHNT and CDR2 YYREEE (reference sequence). Trimming cost V 0 bases and J 5 bases; bases outside gene matches: 1. This CDR3 region has 14 residues. The CDR3: CASSLDRGDQPQHF. The DNA for the CDR3 is TGTGCCAGCAGCTTGGACAGGGGGGATCAGCCCCAGCATTTT.

This clonotype occurred many times. This chain connects TRBV7-3 to TRBJ2-3; no definite D call. CDR1 SGHTA and CDR2 FQGTGA come from the germline V gene. CDR3 length equals 16 residues. Between the trimmed V and J ends, which lost 2 bases and 0 bases, there was a span of 12 bases. DNA of the CDR3: TGTGCCAGCAGCTTAGGTTACGGCTATAGCACAGATACGCAGTATTTT. Protein product: CASSLGYGYSTDTQYF.

This clonotype has just a few counts. V is TRBV5-1 and J is TRBJ2-7; no firm D call. V was shortened by 5 bases and J by 9 bases, with 21 bases between the two germline ends. This CDR3 has 14 residues. Germline CDR1 and CDR2: SGHRS and YFSETQ. CDR3 amino acids: CASSLPGTTTRQYF. CDR3 coding DNA: TGCGCCAGCAGTCTCCCCGGAACCACTACGAGGCAGTACTTC.

This clonotype came up many times. This chain connects TRBV7-9 to TRBJ2-2; 13 bases line up with TRBD2. Germline V CDR1 and CDR2: SEHNR, FQNEAQ (reference sequence). The length of the CDR3 is 17 residues. V trimming: 4 bases; J trimming: 4 bases; junction bases outside the gene matches: 6. CDR3 in amino acids: CASSSRLAGGLTGELFF. The CDR3, as DNA: TGTGCCAGCAGCTCCAGACTAGCGGGAGGACTCACCGGGGAGCTGTTTTTT. Full variable domain (missing parts from reference TRBV7-9 and TRBJ2-2): DTGVSQNPRHKITKRGQNVTFRCDPISEHNRLYWYRQTLGQGPEFLTYFQNEAQLEKSRLLSDRFSAERPKGSFSTLEIQRTEQGDSAMYLCASSSRLAGGLTGELFFGEGSRLTVL.

A few counts support this clonotype. The genes are TRBV7-9 and TRBJ2-7; TRBD1 aligns across 8 bases. The ends lost 5 bases at V and 2 bases at J; junction bases unmatched: 14. The CDR3 covers 17 residues. Per the germline V gene, CDR1 is SEHNR and CDR2 is FQNEAQ (reference sequence). CDR3 coding DNA: TGTGCCAGCAGCCCCCTCGCTCGACAGGGGCGAACCTACGAGCAGTACTTC. Its protein product is CASSPLARQGRTYEQYF. Together with reference TRBV7-9 and TRBJ2-7, the CDR3 gives the full variable domain: DTGVSQNPRHKITKRGQNVTFRCDPISEHNRLYWYRQTLGQGPEFLTYFQNEAQLEKSRLLSDRFSAERPKGSFSTLEIQRTEQGDSAMYLCASSPLARQGRTYEQYFGPGTRLTVT.

There are a few counts of this clonotype. The chain joins TRBV12-5 to TRBJ1-1, with 7 bases lining up with TRBD1. Germline V CDR1 and CDR2: LGHNT, FRNRAP. V lost 2 bases to trimming and J lost 14 bases; unmatched junction nucleotides: 5. CDR3 length equals 11 residues. This CDR3 is CASGLFDRVFF. CDR3 sequence (DNA): TGTGCTAGTGGTTTGTTTGACAGGGTCTTCTTT. The whole variable domain, filled in from reference TRBV12-5 and TRBJ1-1, reads DARVTQTPRHKVTEMGQEVTMRCQPILGHNTVFWYRQTMMQGLELLAYFRNRAPLDDSGMPKDRFSAEMPDATLATLKIQPSEPRDSAVYFCASGLFDRVFFGQGTRLTVV.

This clonotype showed up many times. The chain uses TRBV19 and TRBJ1-2; D ambiguous. V was clipped by 2 bases and J by 3 bases, with 7 bases between them. The CDR3 is 13 amino acids. Germline V gene data show CDR1 as LNHDA and CDR2 as SQIVND (reference sequence). The CDR3 coding sequence is TGTGCCAGTAGTATATCGGGAGACTATGGCTACACCTTC. Its protein product is CASSISGDYGYTF.

This clonotype was seen repeatedly, ten times or more. V is TRBV10-3 and J is TRBJ2-7; 9 bases match TRBD1. The V and J ends lost 5 bases and 2 bases, in that order; junction bases with no gene match: 4. Germline V gene data show CDR1 as ENHRY and CDR2 as SYGVKD. This CDR3 has 14 residues. CDR3 region: CAISPGQGPYEQYF. CDR3 DNA: TGTGCCATCAGTCCGGGACAGGGACCCTACGAGCAGTACTTC.

This clonotype was observed a few times. The chain recombines TRBV12-3 or TRBV12-4 with TRBJ1-2; perhaps TRBD1 as D (6 bases). Deletions cut 4 bases from V and 5 bases from J, with 14 bases between. CDR3 length equals 14 residues. The CDR3 protein is CASSSLRGLYGYTF. The CDR3 DNA follows: TGTGCCAGCAGTTCTCTCAGGGGTTTGTATGGCTACACCTTC.

This clonotype appeared many times. The rearrangement uses TRBV30 and TRBJ2-2; D is unresolved. Germline assignment: CDR1 GTSNPN and CDR2 SVGIG (reference sequence). The V gene lost 0 bases and the J gene lost 1 base, with 9 bases spanning the gap. The CDR3 contains 15 residues. The CDR3 reads CAWSVLGQNTGELFF. The CDR3 DNA is TGTGCCTGGAGTGTACTGGGCCAGAACACCGGGGAGCTGTTTTTT.

This clonotype showed up just a few times. J is TRBJ2-7 and V is TRBV12-3 or TRBV12-4, with TRBD2 matching 11 bases. V lost 6 bases to trimming and J lost 6 bases; unmatched junction nucleotides: 13. The CDR3 is 16 amino acids. The CDR3 sequence is CASSFSLLAGEGEQYF. CDR3 in DNA: TGTGCCAGCAGCTTCAGCCTACTAGCGGGAGAAGGCGAGCAGTACTTC.

This clonotype was counted a few times. The chain is built from TRBV5-4 and TRBJ1-4; no clear D gene. V lost 4 bases, J lost 8 bases, and 12 bases lay in between. This CDR3 has 13 residues. Per the germline V gene, CDR1 is SGHNT and CDR2 is YYREEE (reference sequence). The CDR3, as DNA: TGTGCCAGCAGCGATGGGTTGGAGGAAAAACTGTTTTTT. Amino acids: CASSDGLEEKLFF.

At least ten counts were recorded for this clonotype. The chain carries TRBV12-3 or TRBV12-4 and TRBJ2-7; D not resolved. V was cut by 5 bases and J by 7 bases, with 12 bases left in between. The CDR3 covers 12 residues. CDR3 in amino acids: CASSPDPREQYF. The CDR3 DNA follows: TGTGCCAGCAGTCCTGACCCGAGGGAGCAGTACTTC.

The chain uses TRBV20-1 and TRBJ2-3; TRBD2 matches at 7 bases. The CDR3 has 14 residues. V gave up 2 bases and J gave up 6 bases; unmatched junction bases: 8. CDR1 is DFQATT, CDR2 SNEGSKA, per germline (reference sequence). CDR3 bases: TGCAGTGCTAGAAACACCGGGAGGAGGGATACGCAGTATTTT. Its protein is CSARNTGRRDTQYF.

The rearrangement joins TRBV11-2 to TRBJ2-1; 8 bases map to TRBD1. The CDR3 covers 15 residues. The junction had 11 bases not matched to a gene; V was cut back by 5 bases and J by 8 bases. From germline, CDR1 is SGHAT and CDR2 FQNNGV. This CDR3 is CASSPEAGQEDEQFF. The CDR3 DNA is TGTGCCAGCAGCCCCGAGGCGGGACAGGAGGATGAGCAGTTCTTC.